A selection of T cell receptor beta chains follows, all from one sample in a study of TIL therapy for anti-PD-1-resistant metastatic lung cancer. Clones were sequenced by immunoSEQ multiplex PCR, and TCRdb holds only the in-frame ones, with some missing. The sample carries roughly 23,000 clones, about 70% recorded once. The sample in question was blood, obtained at baseline. These receptors were obtained from a person aged 30 to 80 with non-small cell lung cancer. CDR3s include the opening cysteine and the closing phenylalanine or tryptophan. D genes are given only for firm matches. For some rows the clone size is stated as once, few or many, or as a class when expanded; others skip it.

size: medium-sized
J: TRBJ2-1
V: TRBV20-1
D: NA
DNA: TGCAGCGTTTACCGAAATGAGCAGTTCTTC
CDR3: CSVYRNEQFF

size: few
J: TRBJ1-3
V: TRBV6-2/TRBV6-3
D: NA
DNA: TGTGCCAGCAGTTACGGGGGCCGTGGAAGCACCATATATTTT
CDR3: CASSYGGRGSTIYF

size: NA
J: TRBJ1-4
V: TRBV20-1
D: NA
DNA: TGCAGTGCTAGTGGAGGGGAAGGAAAACTGTTTTTT
CDR3: CSASGGEGKLFF

size: NA
J: TRBJ2-3
V: TRBV6-5
D: NA
DNA: TGTGCCAGCACGCTGCTATTGACAGATACGCAGTATTTT
CDR3: CASTLLLTDTQYF

size: few
J: TRBJ1-5
V: TRBV5-6
D: NA
DNA: TGTGCCAGCAGCTTGGGACCGGACCAGCCCCAGCATTTT
CDR3: CASSLGPDQPQHF

size: NA
J: TRBJ1-2
V: TRBV6-5
D: NA
DNA: TGTGCCAGCAGTCAGGGATCGGCTAACTATGGCTACACCTTC
CDR3: CASSQGSANYGYTF

size: NA
J: TRBJ1-6
V: TRBV6-4
D: NA
DNA: TGTGCCAGCAGACCGGTCCGGGGGAATTCACCCCTCCACTTT
CDR3: CASRPVRGNSPLHF

size: NA
J: TRBJ2-1
V: TRBV9
D: TRBD2
DNA: TGTGCCAGCAGCAAAACTAGCGGGGACGTATACAATGAGCAGTTCTTC
CDR3: CASSKTSGDVYNEQFF

size: NA
J: TRBJ2-1
V: TRBV3-1/TRBV3-2
D: NA
DNA: TGTGCCAGCAGCCAGGGCACGAGCTCCTACAATGAGCAGTTCTTC
CDR3: CASSQGTSSYNEQFF

size: NA
J: TRBJ2-5
V: TRBV5-1
D: NA
DNA: TGCGCCAGCAGCTTGCCCGACTTTGGGGAGACCCAGTACTTC
CDR3: CASSLPDFGETQYF

size: NA
J: TRBJ2-3
V: TRBV5-6
D: NA
DNA: TGTGCCAGCAGCTTCGACGATAGCACAGATACGCAGTATTTT
CDR3: CASSFDDSTDTQYF

size: NA
J: TRBJ2-6
V: TRBV6-2/TRBV6-3
D: NA
DNA: TGTGCCAGCAGTCACACCCCAATTGCCGCTGGGACTGGGGCCAACGTCCTGACTTTC
CDR3: CASSHTPIAAGTGANVLTF

size: NA
J: TRBJ1-1
V: TRBV4-3
D: NA
DNA: TGCGCCAGCAGCCCCAGGGCCTTTAACACTGAAGCTTTCTTT
CDR3: CASSPRAFNTEAFF

size: NA
J: TRBJ1-1
V: TRBV4-3
D: NA
DNA: TGCGCCAGCAGCCGGACCGGGACGGTGAACACTGAAGCTTTCTTT
CDR3: CASSRTGTVNTEAFF

size: once
J: TRBJ2-7
V: TRBV10-1
D: NA
DNA: TGCGCCAGCAGCGAGGCCTTGTTCTACGAGCAGTACTTC
CDR3: CASSEALFYEQYF

size: NA
J: TRBJ2-3
V: TRBV7-2
D: TRBD2
DNA: TGTGCCAGCAGCTTAGGTTTGGCTAGCGGGGGGGCCGCTACGCAGTATTTT
CDR3: CASSLGLASGGAATQYF

size: once
J: TRBJ2-5
V: TRBV29-1
D: TRBD2
DNA: TGCAGCGTCCAACCTAGCGGGAGAGAGGAGACCCAGTACTTC
CDR3: CSVQPSGREETQYF

size: NA
J: TRBJ1-2
V: TRBV30
D: NA
DNA: TGTGCCTGGAGTTCCCGGTTGGCTGGCTACACCTTC
CDR3: CAWSSRLAGYTF

size: NA
J: TRBJ1-1
V: TRBV6-1
D: NA
DNA: TGTGCCAGCAGTGAAGGTGACTACACTGAAGCTTTCTTT
CDR3: CASSEGDYTEAFF

size: NA
J: TRBJ2-2
V: TRBV6-1
D: TRBD2
DNA: TGTGCCAGCAGTGCACTAGCGGGGCGGCTCACCGGGGAGCTGTTTTTT
CDR3: CASSALAGRLTGELFF

size: NA
J: TRBJ1-1
V: TRBV6-5
D: NA
DNA: TGTGCCAGTGGGGCGAGGAACACTGAAGCTTTCTTT
CDR3: CASGARNTEAFF

size: NA
J: TRBJ1-5
V: TRBV19
D: NA
DNA: TGTGCCAGTAGTATTCAAGCAGGGTATCAGCCCCAGCATTTT
CDR3: CASSIQAGYQPQHF

size: once
J: TRBJ2-2
V: TRBV18
D: NA
DNA: TGTGCCAGCTCACGACAGGACCCGAACACCGGGGAGCTGTTTTTT
CDR3: CASSRQDPNTGELFF

size: NA
J: TRBJ2-7
V: TRBV27
D: TRBD1
DNA: TGTGCCAGCAGTTTACCAGGGGGCTACGAGCAGTACTTC
CDR3: CASSLPGGYEQYF

size: NA
J: TRBJ2-1
V: TRBV14
D: NA
DNA: TGTGCCAGCAGCCAAGAGGAGTACGACAGACTCAATGAGCAGTTCTTC
CDR3: CASSQEEYDRLNEQFF

size: once
J: TRBJ2-3
V: TRBV5-8
D: TRBD2
DNA: TGTGCCAGCAGCTTTCTAGCGGGGGGGTTGTCTAGCGCAGATACGCAGTATTTT
CDR3: CASSFLAGGLSSADTQYF

size: NA
J: TRBJ2-2
V: TRBV5-1
D: NA
DNA: TGCGCCAGCAGCTTCACCGACACCGGGGAGCTGTTTTTT
CDR3: CASSFTDTGELFF

size: NA
J: TRBJ1-2
V: TRBV6-2/TRBV6-3
D: NA
DNA: TGTGCCAGCAGTGACCTGGGGCGTACTAACTATGGCTACACCTTC
CDR3: CASSDLGRTNYGYTF

size: once
J: TRBJ2-1
V: TRBV7-6
D: NA
DNA: TGTGCCAGCAGCTCGCCGACAGATTTTAGCTCCTACAATGAGCAGTTCTTC
CDR3: CASSSPTDFSSYNEQFF

size: few
J: TRBJ2-7
V: TRBV5-4
D: NA
DNA: TGTGCCAGCAGCGATACAGGGTATTACGAGCAGTACTTC
CDR3: CASSDTGYYEQYF

size: NA
J: TRBJ2-1
V: TRBV11-1
D: NA
DNA: TGTGCCAGCAGCCCAGAGGCCTACAATGAGCAGTTCTTC
CDR3: CASSPEAYNEQFF

size: NA
J: TRBJ2-3
V: TRBV6-2/TRBV6-3
D: TRBD2
DNA: TGTGCCAGCAGTTACGAGATTGGGCGGGGGGAGACTAGAGATACGCAGTATTTT
CDR3: CASSYEIGRGETRDTQYF

size: NA
J: TRBJ2-7
V: TRBV15
D: TRBD2
DNA: TGTGCCACCAGCAGAGATCGGGCTAGCGGGAGGGCCTTGGAGCAGTACTTC
CDR3: CATSRDRASGRALEQYF

size: NA
J: TRBJ2-1
V: TRBV4-2
D: TRBD1
DNA: TGTGCCAGCAGCCAAACGGGACAGGGAACGTATGAGCAGTTCTTC
CDR3: CASSQTGQGTYEQFF

size: NA
J: TRBJ2-5
V: TRBV10-3
D: NA
DNA: TGTGCCATCAGTGAAGTTCCCGGCGAGACCCAGTACTTC
CDR3: CAISEVPGETQYF

size: NA
J: TRBJ2-3
V: TRBV10-3
D: NA
DNA: TGTGCCATCAGTGAGGGCGTGGGGGCAGATACGCAGTATTTT
CDR3: CAISEGVGADTQYF

size: NA
J: TRBJ2-4
V: TRBV20-1
D: NA
DNA: TGCAGTGCTAGTCCCGATGGGGGGCGAAAAAACATTCAGTACTTC
CDR3: CSASPDGGRKNIQYF

size: NA
J: TRBJ1-2
V: TRBV5-1
D: NA
DNA: TGCGCCAGCAGCCAGAACGTGGCCGTCAGCTATGGCTACACCTTC
CDR3: CASSQNVAVSYGYTF

size: NA
J: TRBJ1-6
V: TRBV7-3
D: NA
DNA: TGTGCCAGCAGACGACGGGAAAATAATTCACCCCTCCACTTT
CDR3: CASRRRENNSPLHF

size: NA
J: TRBJ1-1
V: TRBV7-9
D: NA
DNA: TGTGCCAGCAGCTTTGACGGGGGAGCTTTCTTT
CDR3: CASSFDGGAFF

size: NA
J: TRBJ1-2
V: TRBV20-1
D: TRBD1
DNA: TGCAGTGCTAGTTCACAGGGGGCGCTTGGCTACACCTTC
CDR3: CSASSQGALGYTF

size: NA
J: TRBJ2-2
V: TRBV4-1
D: TRBD2
DNA: TGCGCCAGCAGCCAGGGACTAGCGGGAGATTTCGCCGGGGAGCTGTTTTTT
CDR3: CASSQGLAGDFAGELFF